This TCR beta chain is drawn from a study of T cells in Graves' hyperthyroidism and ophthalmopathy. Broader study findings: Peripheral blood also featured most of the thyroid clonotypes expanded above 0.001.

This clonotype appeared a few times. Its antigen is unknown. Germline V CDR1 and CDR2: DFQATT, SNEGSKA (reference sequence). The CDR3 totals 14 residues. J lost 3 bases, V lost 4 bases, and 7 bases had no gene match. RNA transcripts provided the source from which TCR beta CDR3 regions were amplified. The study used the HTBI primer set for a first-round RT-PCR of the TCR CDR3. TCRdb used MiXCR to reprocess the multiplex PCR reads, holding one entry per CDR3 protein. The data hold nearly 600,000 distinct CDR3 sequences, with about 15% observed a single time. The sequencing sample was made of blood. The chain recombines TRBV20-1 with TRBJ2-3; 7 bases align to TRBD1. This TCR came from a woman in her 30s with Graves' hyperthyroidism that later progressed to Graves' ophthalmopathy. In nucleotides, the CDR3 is TGCAGTGCTACACAGGGGAGTCGGACAGATACGCAGTATTTT. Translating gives CSATQGSRTDTQYF.